The present T cell receptor (beta chain) was sequenced within a study of shared clonotypes between healthy human individuals (dated by TCRdb to the early 2020s). About the investigation overall: The cohort included a few men and a couple of women between 18 and 49 years of age. For each donor, CD4 naive and CD4 memory were each run on three plates, CD8 naive on two plates, and CD8 memory on one plate. To estimate repertoire size and how much clonotypes are shared between individuals, the study performed deep sequencing of blood TCR repertoires from a few healthy adults. To increase sequencing depth and limit assay-specific biases, different laboratories used diverse techniques to prepare libraries and sequence TCR repertoires. Between about 0.85 and 8.9 billion PBMCs per donor were obtained by leukapheresis.

This clone was observed a single time. Its antigen target is currently unknown. Nothing much larger sits one base from this clone, and base qualities are not available. Using the deep immunoSEQ assay, TCR CDR3 regions were amplified from genomic DNA by multiplex PCR. Extracted genomic DNA from each cell subset was distributed evenly across all wells of several immunoSEQ 96-well plates, and each plate was treated as a replicate. For sorted subsets, 150 to 250 ng genomic DNA, equal to 25,000 to 35,000 T cell genomes, was loaded into each replicate PCR. Purified libraries were measured with a Qubit 3.0 fluorometer, size-checked on a Bioanalyzer 2100, and measured again with the KAPA Library Quantification kit. Every immunoSEQ 96-well plate was sequenced on a dedicated single-read 150-cycle Illumina NextSeq 550 flow cell. Per the original workflow: The immunoSEQ output contained only junctional sequences without quality scores, so filtering could not match that applied to full-length reads. To assign V/J genes and CDR3, sequences were annotated using PyIR, a Python wrapper for IgBLAST v1.9, with IMGT germline references. Any read was removed if the V/J assignment was weak (E-value above 1e-6), the CDR3 was missing, or the read contained stop codons, out-of-frame junctions, or ambiguous translated residues. V3J clonotypes were defined as sequences sharing the same inferred V gene, J gene, and CDR3 amino acid sequence. The percentage overlap between two repertoires was calculated by dividing the number of shared unique clonotypes by the size of the smaller repertoire. RTK rarefaction, the Chao1 estimator, and Recon v2.1 estimates of unobserved clonotypes were used to assess repertoire richness. OLGA was used to compute generation probabilities for all TCRbeta clonotypes that the gDNA method yielded from a few donors. Imported from immuneACCESS, the table was reduced by TCRdb to in-frame sequences with V and J called. These copies leave out some clones; in studies compared against another copy, an unresolved V gene accounts for under half, and the cause of the remainder is not known. The V and J calls and the clone size are those of that table, but D and trimming were determined from the DNA. Within this sample are about 510,000 clones, with 90% to 97% of them counted one time only. The ten largest account for about 0.064% of the sample.

Results the study describes overall, beyond this receptor: Across four donors, roughly 5.4% of naive CD4, roughly 3.5% of naive CD8, 2.3% of memory CD4, and approximately 0.42% of memory CD8 clonotypes were shared. Pairwise subsampling indicated that sequencing depth was expected to affect the degree of clonotype sharing among donors. Clonotypes shared by all four sorted-subset donors showed higher generation probabilities than non-shared clonotypes. Rarefaction of sorted-subset datasets indicated incomplete sequencing despite the large sequencing depth. Only blood was sampled, and tissue TCR repertoires likely differ from those in blood. The small number of donors limited the genetic and exposure-history diversity represented. Naive subsets generally had larger estimated clonotype richness than memory subsets did.

The CDR3 has 15 amino acids, counting the end cysteine and phenylalanine. The entry retains the CDR3 DNA only, 45 bases that are in frame from base 1. The germline V gene (reference sequence) gives CDR1 as LNHDA and CDR2 as SQIVND. Compared with germline, V lacks 5 bases and J lacks 3 bases; bases without a gene match: 4. The donors were healthy, HIV-negative adults who had no recently reported acute infections or vaccinations. Only Caucasian adults living in Nashville, Tennessee, USA were represented among the donors. Magnetic negative selection was used to enrich CD4+ T cells, after which naive cells were positively selected on CD45RA and the negative fraction became the memory subset. After blood collection by leukapheresis, PBMCs were isolated using Ficoll-Histopaque density gradient centrifugation and then cryopreserved in the vapor phase of liquid nitrogen. Purity and quantity of every magnetically sorted T cell population were checked by analytical flow cytometry. Each sorted fraction had its genomic DNA isolated and then quantified by UV absorbance on a Nanodrop 2000c.

This clonotype originated in a woman aged 30 to 39 in good health. Sequencing was done on a sample of naive CD4+ T cells sorted from blood. The cell subset or site label here, explained by the study, means: CD45RA+ positively selected. This chain is built from TRBV19 and TRBJ2-3; 11 bases in the middle match TRBD1. The sequenced DNA is TGTGCCAGTAGTGGAGGACAGGGGGCTACAGATACGCAGTATTTT. Its product reads: CASSGGQGATDTQYF.